The TCR beta chain under discussion was sequenced for a study of blood T cell repertoires in COVID-19. Study-wide background: Donors in the United States, Italy and Spain gave samples during acute or convalescent COVID-19.

Sequencing used immunoSEQ multiplex PCR; TCRdb keeps in-frame clones, though not all of them. The profile covers more than 300,000 clones, with around 88% appearing a single time and about 1.2% taken by the ten largest. Germline loops: CDR1 SGHTA, CDR2 FQGNSA. J was trimmed by 5 bases and V by 5 bases; bases with no gene match: 8. CDR3 length equals 15 residues. This TCR was sampled from a woman between 45 and 65 years old with acute or convalescent COVID-19. This chain joins TRBV7-2 and TRBJ2-1; 8 bases agree with TRBD2. The material sequenced was peripheral blood. The CDR3 region has the DNA TGTGCCAGCAGCCCAACGCGGGGGGCGAACAATGAGCAGTTCTTC. It codes for CASSPTRGANNEQFF.